This TCR beta chain came from a study of cytomegalovirus exposure and HLA in healthy donors. The overall study: As released early, the data held about 85 million unique TCRs from HLA-typed donors.

The trim removed 4 bases at V and 2 bases at J, leaving 6 bases unmatched. CDR3 size: 16 residues. Germline CDR1 and CDR2: MDHEN and SYDVKM. 60 Vbeta and 13 Jbeta primers were used in PCR. Profiled with immunoSEQ multiplex PCR; TCRdb holds only in-frame clones, not every one. This table holds roughly 110,000 clones, around 70% found once. The origin of this receptor is a man younger than 40 in good health and CMV-seropositive. Source material: PBMCs. The chain uses TRBV28 and TRBJ1-5; 9 bases are shared with TRBD1. The CDR3 bases are TGTGCCAGCAGTTCCGTGGACAGGGGCGGCAATCAGCCCCAGCATTTT. Translating gives CASSSVDRGGNQPQHF.